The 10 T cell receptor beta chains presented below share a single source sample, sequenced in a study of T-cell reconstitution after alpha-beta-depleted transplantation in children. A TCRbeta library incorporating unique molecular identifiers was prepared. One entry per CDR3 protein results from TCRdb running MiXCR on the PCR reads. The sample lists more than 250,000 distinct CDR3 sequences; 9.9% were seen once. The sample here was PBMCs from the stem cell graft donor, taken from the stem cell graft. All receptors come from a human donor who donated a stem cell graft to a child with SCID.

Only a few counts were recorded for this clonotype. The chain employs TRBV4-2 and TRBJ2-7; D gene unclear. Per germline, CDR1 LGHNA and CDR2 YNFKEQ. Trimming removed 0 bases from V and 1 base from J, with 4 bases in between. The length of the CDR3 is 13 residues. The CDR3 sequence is CASSQDLSYEQYF. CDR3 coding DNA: TGTGCCAGCAGCCAAGATCTGTCCTACGAGCAGTACTTC.

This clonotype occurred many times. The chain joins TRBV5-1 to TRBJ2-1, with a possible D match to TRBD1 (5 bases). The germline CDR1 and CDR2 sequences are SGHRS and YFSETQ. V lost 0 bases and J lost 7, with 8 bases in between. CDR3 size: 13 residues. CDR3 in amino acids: CASSLVQGNEQFF. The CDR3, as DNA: TGCGCCAGCAGCTTGGTTCAGGGAAATGAGCAGTTCTTC.

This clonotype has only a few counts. The CDR3 region is CASSSTGWGEYEQYF. DNA of the CDR3: TGTGCCAGCAGTTCCACAGGGTGGGGAGAATACGAGCAGTACTTC. This sequence joins TRBV6-5 and TRBJ2-7; D may be TRBD1 (6 bases). This CDR3 contains 15 residues. V gave up 4 bases and J gave up 4 bases, with 17 bases separating them. Germline CDR1 reads MNHEY; CDR2 reads SVGAGI.

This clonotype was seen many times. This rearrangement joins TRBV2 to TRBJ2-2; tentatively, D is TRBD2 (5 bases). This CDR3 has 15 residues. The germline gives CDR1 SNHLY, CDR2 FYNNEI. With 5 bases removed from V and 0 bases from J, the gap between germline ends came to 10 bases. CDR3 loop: CASSFGEANTGELFF. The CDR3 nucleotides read TGTGCCAGCAGTTTCGGGGAAGCGAACACCGGGGAGCTGTTTTTT.

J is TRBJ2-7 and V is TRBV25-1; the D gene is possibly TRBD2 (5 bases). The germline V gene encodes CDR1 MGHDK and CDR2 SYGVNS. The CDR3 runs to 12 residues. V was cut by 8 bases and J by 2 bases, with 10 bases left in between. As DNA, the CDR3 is TGTGCCAGCGGCCTCGGGACCTACGAGCAGTACTTC. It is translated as CASGLGTYEQYF.

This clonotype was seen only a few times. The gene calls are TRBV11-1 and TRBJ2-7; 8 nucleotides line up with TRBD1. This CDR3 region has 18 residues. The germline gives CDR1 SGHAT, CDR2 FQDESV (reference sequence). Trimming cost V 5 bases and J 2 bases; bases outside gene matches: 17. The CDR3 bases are TGTGCCAGCAGCCGGGAATATAAACCAGACAGGGGACCCTACGAGCAGTACTTC. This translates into CASSREYKPDRGPYEQYF.

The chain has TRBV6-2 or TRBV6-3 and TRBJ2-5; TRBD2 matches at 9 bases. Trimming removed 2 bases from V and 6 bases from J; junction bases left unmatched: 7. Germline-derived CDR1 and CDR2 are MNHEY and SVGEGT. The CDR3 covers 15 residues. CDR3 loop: CASSYEGSGGQTQYF. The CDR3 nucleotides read TGTGCCAGCAGTTACGAAGGTAGCGGGGGACAGACCCAGTACTTC.

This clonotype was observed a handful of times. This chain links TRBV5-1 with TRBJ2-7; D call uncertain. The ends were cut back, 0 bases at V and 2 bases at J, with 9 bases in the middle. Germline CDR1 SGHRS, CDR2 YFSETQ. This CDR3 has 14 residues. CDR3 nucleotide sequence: TGCGCCAGCAGCTTGGCCGAAACAACCTACGAGCAGTACTTC. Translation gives CASSLAETTYEQYF.

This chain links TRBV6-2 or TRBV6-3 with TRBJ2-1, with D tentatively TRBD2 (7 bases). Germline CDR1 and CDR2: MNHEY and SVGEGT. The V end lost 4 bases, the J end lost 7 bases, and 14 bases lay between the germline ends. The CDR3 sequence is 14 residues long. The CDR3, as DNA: TGTGCCAGCAGTTGGGGGGGCCTAGGAAATGAGCAGTTCTTC. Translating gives CASSWGGLGNEQFF.

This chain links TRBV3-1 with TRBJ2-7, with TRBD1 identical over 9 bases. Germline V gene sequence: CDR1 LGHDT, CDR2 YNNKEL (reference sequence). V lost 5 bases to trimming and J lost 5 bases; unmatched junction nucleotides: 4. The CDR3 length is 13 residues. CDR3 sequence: CASSLGQGHEQYF. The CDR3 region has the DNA TGTGCCAGCAGCTTGGGACAGGGACACGAGCAGTACTTC.